The present T cell receptor (beta chain) was sequenced within a study of blood T cells in healthy people across ages. A sample-barcoded 5' primer and a J-beta primer mix were used in a second PCR of roughly 6 to 11 cycles. TCRdb re-called the 5' RACE reads through MiXCR, storing one row per CDR3 protein. Among 1,500,000 or so distinct CDR3 sequences listed, 59% were seen once. This clonotype was found a few times. Its antigen is as yet unknown. Its ends do not fully match the called genes, so a read error is possible. Peripheral blood from each donor was collected in a volume of roughly 9.8 milliliters. In each sample, at least 6.5 million PBMCs were isolated. Study conclusions and caveats: It was the long-lived donors that had more naive CD4+ cells and higher diversity than aged donors. Strong correlation linked observed beta diversity and percent naive T cells.

The CDR3 runs to 14 residues. Germline V gene data show CDR1 as MGHRA and CDR2 as YSYEKL. The chain joins TRBV4-1 to TRBJ2-1; tentatively, D is TRBD1 (5 bases). The sequence came from a man aged 18 to 30 in good health. The sequencing sample was made of blood. This CDR3 is CASSQDQGSNQQFF. In nucleotides, the CDR3 is TGCGCCAGCAGCCAAGACCAGGGTAGCAATCAGCAGTTCTTC.